This TCR beta chain appears in the sequencing data of a study of CD8 T cells in Susac syndrome. Random hexamers primed reverse transcription of about 0.45 to 1 ug RNA. Amplification of TCR beta CDR3 was carried out by immunoSEQ multiplex PCR, which covered 54 Vbeta and 13 Jbeta segments. TCRdb analysed the immunoSEQ multiplex PCR reads with MiXCR anew, one entry per CDR3 protein. The sample records approximately 150,000 distinct CDR3 sequences, approximately 92% being singletons. A remark on this clonotype: Its antigen remains unidentified.

Deletions cut 1 base from V and 7 bases from J, with 14 bases between. This CDR3 has 16 residues. Germline CDR1 reads LGHDT; CDR2 reads YNNKEL (reference sequence). Findings of the study overall: Regarding the TCR sequencing and HLA analysis, the study admitted that a relatively small number of individuals were involved.

From blood CD8+ and CD4+ T cells, the TCR beta chain was sequenced. TEMRA cells were FACS-enriched and CD8+ and CD4+ T cells negatively isolated. The TCR comes from a human donor in good health. J is TRBJ1-6 and V is TRBV3-1, with a weak D call TRBD1 (5 bases). The sample consisted of CD4+ T cells from PBMCs. This CDR3 is CASSQVAGTVNSPLHF. CDR3 in DNA: TGTGCCAGCAGCCAAGTAGCCGGGACGGTGAATTCACCCCTCCACTTT.